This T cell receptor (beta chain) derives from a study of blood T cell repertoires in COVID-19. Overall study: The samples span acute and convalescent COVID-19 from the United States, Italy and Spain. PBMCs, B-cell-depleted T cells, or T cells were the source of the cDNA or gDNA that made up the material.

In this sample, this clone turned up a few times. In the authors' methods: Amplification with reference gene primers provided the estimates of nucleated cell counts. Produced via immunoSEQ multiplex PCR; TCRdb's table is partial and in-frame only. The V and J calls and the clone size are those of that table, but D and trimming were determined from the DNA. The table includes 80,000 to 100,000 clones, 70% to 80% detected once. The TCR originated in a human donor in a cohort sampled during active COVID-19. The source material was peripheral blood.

The CDR3 coding sequence is TGTGCCAGCAGTTTATTAGGGAGTGGCTACACCTTC. Encoded protein: CASSLLGSGYTF. The rearrangement uses TRBV28 and TRBJ1-2; unclear D gene. The V and J ends lost 1 base and 7 bases respectively, with 7 bases between them. This CDR3 has 12 amino acids. In germline, CDR1 is MDHEN, CDR2 SYDVKM.